This T cell receptor beta chain was sequenced during a study of memory B cells and T cells in multiple sclerosis. Trimming took off 2 bases at V and 1 base at J, with 12 bases between the two ends. The CDR3 length is 16 residues. In germline, CDR1 is SGHTS, CDR2 YDEGEE. Regarding this clone: Its target is unknown.

The study's findings and limits: Clone-set sizes differed between compartments, so shared clonotype counts needed normalization.

Sequenced by immunoSEQ multiplex PCR; TCRdb stores in-frame clones only, minus some. The sample lists about 45,000 clones; roughly 80% were seen once. Separate sequencing covered autoproliferating (CFSE-dim) and non-proliferating (CFSE-high) T cells from stimulus-free culture. 40 million to 50 million CFSE-labeled PBMCs were cultured six to seven days unstimulated, then replicate wells were pooled. The PBMCs received around 0.55 uM CFSE and serum-free culture with no added stimuli. The sequence was obtained from a human donor with multiple sclerosis. The chain links TRBV5-8 to TRBJ1-4; tentative D call: TRBD1 (5 bases). Sequencing used PBMCs from blood kept in culture. CDR3 nucleotides: TGTGCCAGCAGCTTAGGTCGGGGCGAAACTAATGAAAAACTGTTTTTT. Amino acids: CASSLGRGETNEKLFF.